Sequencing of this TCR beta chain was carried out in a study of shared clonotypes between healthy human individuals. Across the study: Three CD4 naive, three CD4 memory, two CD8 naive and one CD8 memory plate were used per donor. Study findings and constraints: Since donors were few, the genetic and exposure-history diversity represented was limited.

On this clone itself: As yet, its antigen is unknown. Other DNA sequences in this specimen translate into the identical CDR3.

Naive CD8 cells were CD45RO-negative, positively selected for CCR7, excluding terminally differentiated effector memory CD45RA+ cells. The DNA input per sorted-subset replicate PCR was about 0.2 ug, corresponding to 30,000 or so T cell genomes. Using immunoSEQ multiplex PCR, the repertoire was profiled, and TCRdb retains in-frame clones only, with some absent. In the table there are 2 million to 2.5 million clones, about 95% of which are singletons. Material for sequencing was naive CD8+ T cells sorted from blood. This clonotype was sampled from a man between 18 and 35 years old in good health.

CDR3: CASSEGLADEQYF. The CDR3 DNA is TGCGCCAGCAGTGAGGGACTGGCTGACGAGCAGTACTTC. The chain is built from TRBV10-1 and TRBJ2-7; perhaps TRBD2 as D (5 bases). Germline V gives CDR1 WNHNN, CDR2 SYGVQD (reference sequence). This CDR3 spans 13 amino acids. Deletions cut 2 bases from V and 5 bases from J, with 10 bases between.